What follows describes a single TCR beta chain. Its antigen is currently unknown. This sample is part of a study of shared clonotypes between healthy human individuals. For the study at large: CD4 naive cells filled three plates per donor, CD4 memory three, CD8 naive two and CD8 memory one. Study outcomes and limitations: The naive CD4 repertoires of a few donors were compared, and around 4.7% of clonotypes were shared.

CD8 cells regarded as naive lacked CD45RO, were positively chosen for CCR7, and omitted terminally differentiated effector memory CD45RA+ cells. There were no recent acute infections or vaccinations among the donors, who were healthy HIV-negative adults. The V end was cut by 0 bases, the J end by 4 bases, with 4 bases between. In germline, CDR1 is WSHSY, CDR2 SAAADI. The CDR3 consists of 12 residues. Per the study methods: Filtering was not the same, since immunoSEQ gave junction-only sequences without quality scores. TCRdb's copy holds only in-frame clones and misses some; the assay was immunoSEQ multiplex PCR. V and J calls and clone size follow that table, whereas D and trimming were derived from the DNA. The sample lists around 550,000 clones; about 95% were seen once.

J is TRBJ2-7 and V is TRBV10-2; no reliable D call. The clonotype comes from a woman in her 30s in good health. The material sequenced was naive CD8+ T cells sorted from blood. Written as DNA, the CDR3 is TGCGCCAGCAGTGAGTCACATTACGAGCAGTACTTC. As protein: CASSESHYEQYF.